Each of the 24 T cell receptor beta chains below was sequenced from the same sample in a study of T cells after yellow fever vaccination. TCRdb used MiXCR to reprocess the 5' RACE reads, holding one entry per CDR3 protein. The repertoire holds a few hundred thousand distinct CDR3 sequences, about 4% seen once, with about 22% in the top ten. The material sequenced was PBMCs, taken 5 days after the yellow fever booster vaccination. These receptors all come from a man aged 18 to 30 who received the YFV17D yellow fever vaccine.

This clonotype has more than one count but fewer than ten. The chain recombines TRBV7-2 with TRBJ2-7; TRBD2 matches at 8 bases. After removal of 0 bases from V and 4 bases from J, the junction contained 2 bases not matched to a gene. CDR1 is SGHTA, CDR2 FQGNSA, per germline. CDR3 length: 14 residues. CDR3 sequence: CASSLAAGAYEQYF. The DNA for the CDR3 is TGTGCCAGCAGCTTAGCAGCGGGGGCGTACGAGCAGTACTTC.

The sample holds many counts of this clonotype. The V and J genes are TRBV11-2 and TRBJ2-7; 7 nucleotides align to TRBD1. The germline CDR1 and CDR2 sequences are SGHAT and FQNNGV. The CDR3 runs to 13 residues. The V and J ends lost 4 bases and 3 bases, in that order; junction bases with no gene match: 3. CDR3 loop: CASSSRQGYEQYV. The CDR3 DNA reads TGTGCCAGCAGCTCTAGACAGGGCTACGAGCAGTACGTC.

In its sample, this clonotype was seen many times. The CDR3 is CASSSELAGGNIQYF. CDR3 nucleotides: TGTGCCAGCAGCTCCGAACTAGCGGGCGGGAACATTCAGTACTTC. V gene TRBV7-2 combines with J gene TRBJ2-4; 9 nucleotides line up with TRBD2. This CDR3 contains 15 residues. Unmatched junction bases numbered 8, after V lost 4 bases and J lost 7 bases. Germline V gene sequence: CDR1 SGHTA, CDR2 FQGNSA.

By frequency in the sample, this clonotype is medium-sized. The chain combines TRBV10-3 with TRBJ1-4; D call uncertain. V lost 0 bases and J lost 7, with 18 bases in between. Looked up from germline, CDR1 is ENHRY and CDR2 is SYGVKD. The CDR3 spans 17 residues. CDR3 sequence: CAISESTRHPWIEKLFF. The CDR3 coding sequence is TGTGCCATCAGTGAGTCGACGCGGCACCCGTGGATTGAAAAACTGTTTTTT.

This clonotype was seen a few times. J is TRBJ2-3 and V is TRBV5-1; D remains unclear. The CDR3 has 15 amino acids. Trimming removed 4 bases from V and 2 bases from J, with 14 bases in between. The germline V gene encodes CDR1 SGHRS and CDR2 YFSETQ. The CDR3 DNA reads TGCGCCAGCAGCGGCAGTTTCCCAATCACAGATACGCAGTATTTT. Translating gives CASSGSFPITDTQYF.

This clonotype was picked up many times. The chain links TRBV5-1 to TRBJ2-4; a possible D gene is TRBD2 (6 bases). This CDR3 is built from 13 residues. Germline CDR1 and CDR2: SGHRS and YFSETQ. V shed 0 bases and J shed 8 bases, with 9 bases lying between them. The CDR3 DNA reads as TGCGCCAGCAGCTTGGGAGGGGAGGACATTCAGTACTTC. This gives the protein CASSLGGEDIQYF.

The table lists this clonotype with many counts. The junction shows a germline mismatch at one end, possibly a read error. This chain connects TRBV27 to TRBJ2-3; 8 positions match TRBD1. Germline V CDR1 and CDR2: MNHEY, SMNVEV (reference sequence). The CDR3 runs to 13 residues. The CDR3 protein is CVSRGLGTDTQYF. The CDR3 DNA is TGTGTCAGCAGGGGGCTGGGCACAGATACGCAGTATTTT.

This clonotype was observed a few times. In DNA form, the CDR3 reads TGTGCCAGCAGCCGACTGTCTGGGGACACCGGGGAGCTGTTTTTT. This sequence encodes CASSRLSGDTGELFF. The chain is built from TRBV6-6 and TRBJ2-2; D gene ambiguous. Trimming removed 6 bases at V and 3 bases at J, with 14 bases between. The CDR3 covers 15 residues. Germline-derived CDR1 and CDR2 are MNHNY and SVGAGI (reference sequence).

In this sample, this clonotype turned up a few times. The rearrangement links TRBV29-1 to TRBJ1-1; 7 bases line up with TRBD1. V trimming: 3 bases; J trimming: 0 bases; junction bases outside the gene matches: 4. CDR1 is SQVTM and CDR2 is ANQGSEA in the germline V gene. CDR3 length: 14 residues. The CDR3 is CSVEAGQVNTEAFF. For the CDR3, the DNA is TGCAGCGTTGAGGCCGGACAGGTGAACACTGAAGCTTTCTTT.

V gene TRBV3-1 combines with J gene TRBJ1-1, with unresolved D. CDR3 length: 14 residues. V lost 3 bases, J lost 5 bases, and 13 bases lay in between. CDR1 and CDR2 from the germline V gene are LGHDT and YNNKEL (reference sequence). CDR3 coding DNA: TGTGCCAGCAGCCATTTTTTAGCTGGGACTGAAGCTTTCTTT. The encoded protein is CASSHFLAGTEAFF.

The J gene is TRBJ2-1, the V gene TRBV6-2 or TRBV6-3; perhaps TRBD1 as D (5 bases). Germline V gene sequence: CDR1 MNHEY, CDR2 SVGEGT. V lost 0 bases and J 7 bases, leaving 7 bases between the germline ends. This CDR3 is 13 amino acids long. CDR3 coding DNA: TGTGCCAGCAGTTACTCCCAGGGTAATGAGCAGTTCTTC. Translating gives CASSYSQGNEQFF.

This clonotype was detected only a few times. CDR3 DNA: TGTGCCACCAGCAGAGAAACGGGACACGGACCTCTGGAGCAGTTCTTC. This codes for CATSRETGHGPLEQFF. The chain couples TRBV15 to TRBJ2-1; tentatively, D is TRBD1 (6 bases). The ends were cut back, 0 bases at V and 10 bases at J, with 19 bases in the middle. Germline V gives CDR1 LNHNV, CDR2 YYDKDF (reference sequence). This CDR3 spans 16 amino acids.

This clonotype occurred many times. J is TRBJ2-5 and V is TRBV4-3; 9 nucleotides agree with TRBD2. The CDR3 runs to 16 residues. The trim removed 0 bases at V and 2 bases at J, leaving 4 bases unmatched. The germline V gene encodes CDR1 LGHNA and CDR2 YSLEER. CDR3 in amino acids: CASSQDYTSGQETQYF. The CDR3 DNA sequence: TGCGCCAGCAGCCAAGACTATACTAGCGGGCAAGAGACCCAGTACTTC.

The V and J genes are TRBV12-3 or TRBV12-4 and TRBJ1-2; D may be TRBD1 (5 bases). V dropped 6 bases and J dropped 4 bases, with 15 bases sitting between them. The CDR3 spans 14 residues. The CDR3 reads CASSPEGVSYGYTF. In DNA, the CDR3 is TGTGCCAGCAGCCCCGAAGGGGTGAGCTATGGCTACACCTTC.

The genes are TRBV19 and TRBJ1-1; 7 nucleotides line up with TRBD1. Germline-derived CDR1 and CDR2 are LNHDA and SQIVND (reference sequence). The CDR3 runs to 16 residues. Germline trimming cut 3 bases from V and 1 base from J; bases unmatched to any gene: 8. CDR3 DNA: TGTGCCAGTAGTATCCCCGGACAGGCCAAGAACACTGAAGCTTTCTTT. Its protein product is CASSIPGQAKNTEAFF.

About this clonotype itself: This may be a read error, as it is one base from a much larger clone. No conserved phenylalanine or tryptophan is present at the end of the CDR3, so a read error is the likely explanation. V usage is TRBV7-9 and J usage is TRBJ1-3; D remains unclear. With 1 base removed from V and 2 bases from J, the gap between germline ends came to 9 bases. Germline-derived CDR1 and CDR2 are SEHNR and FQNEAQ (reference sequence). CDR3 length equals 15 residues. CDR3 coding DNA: TGTGCCAGCAGCTTAGACCCGACCCCTGGAAACACCATATATATT. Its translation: CASSLDPTPGNTIYI.

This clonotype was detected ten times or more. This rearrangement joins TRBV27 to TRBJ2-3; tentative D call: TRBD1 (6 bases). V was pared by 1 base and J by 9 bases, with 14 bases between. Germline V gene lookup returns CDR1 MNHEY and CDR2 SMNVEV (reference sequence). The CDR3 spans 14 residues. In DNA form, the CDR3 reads TGTGCCAGCAGTTTATTTGGGGGCACAGGGACGCAGTATTTT. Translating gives CASSLFGGTGTQYF.

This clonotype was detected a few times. CDR3 protein: CASSQDGNTDTQYF. The CDR3 DNA reads TGCGCCAGCAGCCAAGATGGGAACACAGATACGCAGTATTTT. The chain couples TRBV4-3 to TRBJ2-3; D gene uncertain. This CDR3 is 14 amino acids long. Trimming took 0 bases from V and 2 from J, leaving 6 bases between them. Per the germline V gene, CDR1 is LGHNA and CDR2 is YSLEER.

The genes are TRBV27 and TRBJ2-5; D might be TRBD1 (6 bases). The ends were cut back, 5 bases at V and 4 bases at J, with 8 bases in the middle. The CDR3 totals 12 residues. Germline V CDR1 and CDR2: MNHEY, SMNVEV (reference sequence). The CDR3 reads CASSQQGETQYF. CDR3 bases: TGTGCCAGCAGTCAACAGGGAGAGACCCAGTACTTC.

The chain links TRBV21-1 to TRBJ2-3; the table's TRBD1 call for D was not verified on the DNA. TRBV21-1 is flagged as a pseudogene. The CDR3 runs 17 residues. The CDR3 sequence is CASSKLPGQGATDTQYF. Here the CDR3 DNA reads TGTGCCAGCAGCAAACTTCCGGGACAGGGGGCTACAGATACGCAGTATTTT.

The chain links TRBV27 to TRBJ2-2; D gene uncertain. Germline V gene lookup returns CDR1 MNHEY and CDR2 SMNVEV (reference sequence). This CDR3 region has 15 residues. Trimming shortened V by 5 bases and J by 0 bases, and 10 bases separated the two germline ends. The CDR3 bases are TGTGCCAGCAGTCTCCGAGAATCGAACACCGGGGAGCTGTTTTTT. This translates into CASSLRESNTGELFF.

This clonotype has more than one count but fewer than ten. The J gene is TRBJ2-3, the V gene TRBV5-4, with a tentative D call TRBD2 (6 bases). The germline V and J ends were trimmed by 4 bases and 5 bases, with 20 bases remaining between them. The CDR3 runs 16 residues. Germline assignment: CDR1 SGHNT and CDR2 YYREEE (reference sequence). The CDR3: CASSPTGRGGVDTQYF. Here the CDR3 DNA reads TGTGCCAGCAGCCCGACCGGGCGGGGAGGTGTAGATACGCAGTATTTT.

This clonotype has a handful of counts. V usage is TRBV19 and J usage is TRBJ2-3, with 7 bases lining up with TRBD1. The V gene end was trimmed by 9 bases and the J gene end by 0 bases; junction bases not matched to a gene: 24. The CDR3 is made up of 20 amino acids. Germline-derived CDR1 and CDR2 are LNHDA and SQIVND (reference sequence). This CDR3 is CARPPYLDSGQESSTDTQYF. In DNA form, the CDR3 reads TGTGCCAGGCCTCCCTACCTCGACTCCGGACAGGAGTCTAGCACAGATACGCAGTATTTT.

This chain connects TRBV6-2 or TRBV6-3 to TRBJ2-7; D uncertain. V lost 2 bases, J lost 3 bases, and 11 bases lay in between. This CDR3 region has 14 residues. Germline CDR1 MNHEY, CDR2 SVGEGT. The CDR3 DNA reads TGTGCCAGCAGTTACGCCGGCAGGCGCTACGAGCAGTACGTC. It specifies CASSYAGRRYEQYV.